The entry that follows covers one TCR beta chain sequence. Trimming removed 4 bases from V and 1 base from J, with 7 bases in between. CDR1 is SQVTM, CDR2 ANQGSEA, per germline. The CDR3 has 12 amino acids. Several cytomegalovirus and one Toxoplasma gondii villitis placentae were included. The data stem from a study of T cells in placental villitis. This was the immunoSEQ v4 assay. Only in-frame clones appear in the TCRdb table, and some are missing; sequencing was by immunoSEQ multiplex PCR. The data hold 6,300 or so clones, with 78% observed a single time. The sequenced material came from placental tissue containing maternal and fetal cells. The genes are TRBV29-1 and TRBJ1-1, with D hard to call. The receptor was derived from a human patient with infectious villitis; the placental T cells may come from both mother and fetus. The CDR3 is CSVGHRNTEAFF. In DNA form, the CDR3 reads TGCAGCGTTGGGCATAGGAACACTGAAGCTTTCTTT.